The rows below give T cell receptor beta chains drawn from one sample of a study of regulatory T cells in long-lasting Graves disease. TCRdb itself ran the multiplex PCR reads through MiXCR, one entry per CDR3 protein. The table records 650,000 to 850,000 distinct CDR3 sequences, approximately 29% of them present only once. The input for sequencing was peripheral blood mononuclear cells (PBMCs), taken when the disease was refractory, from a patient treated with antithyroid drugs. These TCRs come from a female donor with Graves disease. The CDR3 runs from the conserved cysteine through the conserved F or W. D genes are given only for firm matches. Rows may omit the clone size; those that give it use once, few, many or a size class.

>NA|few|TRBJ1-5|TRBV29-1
CSVRTGFGSNQPQHF
TGCAGCGTACGCACAGGGTTCGGAAGCAATCAGCCCCAGCATTTT
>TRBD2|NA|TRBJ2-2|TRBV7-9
CASSTTSGANTGELFF
TGTGCCAGCAGCACGACTAGCGGGGCGAACACCGGGGAGCTGTTTTTT
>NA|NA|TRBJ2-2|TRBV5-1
CASSSTGEGPLFF
TGCGCCAGCAGTTCTACGGGAGAGGGGCCGCTGTTTTTT
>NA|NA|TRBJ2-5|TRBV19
CASSIAGVETQYF
TGTGCCAGTAGTATAGCCGGGGTCGAGACCCAGTACTTC
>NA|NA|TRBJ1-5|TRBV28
CASGPGGGRYTNQPQHF
TGTGCCAGCGGACCAGGAGGGGGGAGGTATACCAATCAGCCCCAGCATTTT
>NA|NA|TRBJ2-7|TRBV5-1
CASSLGVGLEQYF
TGCGCCAGCAGCTTGGGAGTCGGCCTCGAGCAGTACTTC
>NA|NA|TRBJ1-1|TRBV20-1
CSAYVHLGDTEAFF
TGCAGTGCCTACGTCCATTTAGGTGACACTGAAGCTTTCTTT
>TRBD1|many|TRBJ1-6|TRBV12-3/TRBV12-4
CASAGTANSPLHF
TGTGCCAGCGCCGGGACAGCAAATTCACCCCTCCACTTT
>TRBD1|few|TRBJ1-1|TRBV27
CASSFISGTGATEAFF
TGTGCCAGCAGTTTCATATCCGGGACAGGGGCGACTGAAGCTTTCTTT
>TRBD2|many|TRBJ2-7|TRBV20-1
CSVIDGGRCNEQYF
TGCAGTGTTATAGACGGCGGGAGATGCAACGAGCAGTACTTC
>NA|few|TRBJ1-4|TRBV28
CASRAPINEKLFF
TGTGCCAGCAGGGCACCTATTAATGAAAAACTGTTTTTT
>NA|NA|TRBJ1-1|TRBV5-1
CASSLAFLGGTEAFF
TGCGCCAGCAGCTTGGCCTTCTTGGGAGGGACTGAAGCTTTCTTT
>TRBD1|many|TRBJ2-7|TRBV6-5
CASSYERDRGHEQYF
TGTGCCAGCAGTTACGAGCGGGACAGGGGGCACGAGCAGTACTTC
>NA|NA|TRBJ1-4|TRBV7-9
CASSLGDAPSEKLFF
TGTGCCAGCAGCTTAGGCGACGCTCCAAGTGAAAAACTGTTTTTT
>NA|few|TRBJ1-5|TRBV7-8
CASSDDIGDWGQPQHF
TGTGCCAGCAGCGACGACATTGGAGATTGGGGTCAGCCCCAGCATTTT
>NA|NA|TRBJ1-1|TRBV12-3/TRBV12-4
CASREQGEAFF
TGTGCCAGCAGGGAACAGGGAGAAGCTTTCTTT
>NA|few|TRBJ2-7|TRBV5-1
CASSLEWPAYEQYF
TGCGCCAGCAGCTTGGAGTGGCCCGCCTACGAGCAGTACTTC
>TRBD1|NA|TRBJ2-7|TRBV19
CASSPMGDSSYEQYF
TGTGCCAGTAGTCCCATGGGGGACAGCTCCTACGAGCAGTACTTC
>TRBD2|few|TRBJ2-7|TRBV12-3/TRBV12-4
CASRLTRRGVEEQYF
TGTGCCAGCAGATTAACCCGGCGGGGGGTGGAGGAGCAGTACTTC
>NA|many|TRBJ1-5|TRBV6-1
CASSPRTFNQPQHF
TGTGCCAGCAGTCCTCGGACCTTCAATCAGCCCCAGCATTTT
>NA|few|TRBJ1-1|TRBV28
CASSSKILVRALAFF
TGTGCCAGCAGTTCAAAAATATTAGTGAGGGCGCTCGCTTTCTTT
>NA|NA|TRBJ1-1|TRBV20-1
CSAPGRTEAFF
TGCAGTGCCCCCGGGAGGACTGAAGCTTTCTTT
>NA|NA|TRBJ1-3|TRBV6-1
CASIEGIGGRLSPGNTIYF
TGTGCCAGCATCGAAGGAATAGGCGGCCGCCTCAGTCCTGGAAACACCATATATTTT
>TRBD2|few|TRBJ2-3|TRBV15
CATSALTSATDTQYF
TGTGCCACCAGTGCCCTGACTAGCGCCACAGATACGCAGTATTTT
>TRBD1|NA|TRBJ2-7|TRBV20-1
CSARSGQGVYEQYF
TGCAGTGCTAGATCGGGACAGGGGGTGTACGAGCAGTACTTC
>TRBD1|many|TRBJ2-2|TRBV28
CASSYTGTGGVGELFF
TGTGCCAGCAGTTATACCGGGACAGGGGGTGTCGGGGAGCTGTTTTTT
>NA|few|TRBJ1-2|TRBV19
CASSTKGPIYGYTF
TGTGCCAGTAGTACTAAGGGACCGATCTATGGCTACACCTTC
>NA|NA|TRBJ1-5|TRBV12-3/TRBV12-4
CASSLNVGQDNQPQHF
TGTGCCAGCAGTTTAAACGTCGGTCAGGACAATCAGCCCCAGCATTTT
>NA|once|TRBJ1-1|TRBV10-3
CAISDPPRAEAFF
TGTGCCATCAGCGACCCCCCCAGGGCCGAAGCTTTCTTT
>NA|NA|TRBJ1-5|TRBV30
CAWSSGERQPQHF
TGTGCCTGGAGTTCGGGGGAACGTCAGCCCCAGCATTTT
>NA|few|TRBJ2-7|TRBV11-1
CASSLAWETYEQYF
TGTGCCAGCAGCTTAGCGTGGGAGACCTACGAGCAGTACTTC
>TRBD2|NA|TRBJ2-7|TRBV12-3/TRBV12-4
CASSLVPSGYEQYF
TGTGCCAGCAGTTTGGTCCCTAGCGGCTACGAGCAGTACTTC
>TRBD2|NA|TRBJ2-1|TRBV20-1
CSAVAGVRNEQFF
TGCAGTGCTGTAGCGGGAGTAAGGAATGAGCAGTTCTTC
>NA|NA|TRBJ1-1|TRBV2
CASSEMSGDAFF
TGTGCCAGCAGTGAAATGAGCGGGGATGCTTTCTTT
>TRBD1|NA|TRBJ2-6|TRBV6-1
CASSTRDRGDSGANVLTF
TGTGCCAGCAGTACCCGGGACAGGGGGGACTCTGGGGCCAACGTCCTGACTTTC
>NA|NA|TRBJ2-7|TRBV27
CASSLLGQTSYEQYF
TGTGCCAGCAGTTTACTTGGACAGACCTCCTACGAGCAGTACTTC
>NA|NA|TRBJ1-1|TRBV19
CASSIYGARTEAFF
TGTGCCAGTAGTATATACGGGGCGAGGACTGAAGCTTTCTTT
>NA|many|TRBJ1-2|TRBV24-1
CATSWTRAPGYTF
TGTGCCACCAGTTGGACCAGGGCGCCCGGCTACACCTTC
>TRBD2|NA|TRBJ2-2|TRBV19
CASSTAGEAGELFF
TGTGCCAGTAGTACCGCGGGAGAGGCCGGGGAGCTGTTTTTT
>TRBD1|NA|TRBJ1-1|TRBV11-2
CASSLDWDRVFTEAFF
TGTGCCAGCAGCTTAGATTGGGACAGGGTTTTCACTGAAGCTTTCTTT
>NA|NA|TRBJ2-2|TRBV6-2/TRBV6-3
CASSRALNTGELFF
TGTGCCAGCAGTAGAGCACTGAACACCGGGGAGCTGTTTTTT
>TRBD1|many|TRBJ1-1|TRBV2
CASRPHRGSGTEAFF
TGTGCCAGCAGGCCCCACAGGGGTTCGGGCACTGAAGCTTTCTTT
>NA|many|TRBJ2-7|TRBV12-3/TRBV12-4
CASSFLAGSYEQYF
TGTGCCAGCAGTTTCCTTGCCGGATCCTACGAGCAGTACTTC
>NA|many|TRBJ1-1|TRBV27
CASSLSIGLRAFF
TGTGCCAGCAGTTTATCCATCGGTCTGCGAGCTTTCTTT
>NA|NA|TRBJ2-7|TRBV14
CASSQGARRLYERYF
TGTGCCAGCAGCCAAGGGGCCAGGCGACTCTACGAGCGGTACTTC
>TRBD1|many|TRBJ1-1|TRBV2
CASSVHRGTNTEAFF
TGTGCCAGCAGTGTACACAGGGGGACCAACACTGAAGCTTTCTTT
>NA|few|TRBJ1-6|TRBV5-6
CASSSTESSYNSPLHF
TGTGCCAGCAGCTCAACAGAGAGCTCCTATAATTCACCCCTCCACTTT
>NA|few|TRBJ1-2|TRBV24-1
CATEAGQGANYGYTF
TGTGCCACGGAGGCGGGGCAGGGAGCTAACTATGGCTACACCTTC
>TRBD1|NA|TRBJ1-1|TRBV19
CASSPNRGQGGGEAFF
TGTGCCAGTAGTCCGAACCGCGGACAGGGGGGGGGTGAAGCTTTCTTT
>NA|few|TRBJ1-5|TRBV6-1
CASSEAPRAQHF
TGTGCCAGCAGTGAAGCCCCACGGGCCCAGCATTTT
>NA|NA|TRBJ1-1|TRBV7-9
CASSLATSSTEAFF
TGTGCCAGCAGCTTAGCGACGTCCAGCACTGAAGCTTTCTTT
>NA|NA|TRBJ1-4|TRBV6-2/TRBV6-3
CASSYGGGPEKLFF
TGTGCCAGCAGTTACGGGGGAGGACCCGAAAAACTGTTTTTT
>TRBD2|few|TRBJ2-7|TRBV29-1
CSVVGGTYEQYF
TGCAGCGTAGTGGGGGGGACCTACGAGCAGTACTTC
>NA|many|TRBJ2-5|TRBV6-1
CASSELSSGGETQYF
TGTGCCAGCAGTGAGTTGAGTAGTGGAGGAGAGACCCAGTACTTC
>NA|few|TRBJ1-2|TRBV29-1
CSVEDLWTDAGYTF
TGCAGCGTTGAAGATCTCTGGACAGACGCGGGCTACACCTTC
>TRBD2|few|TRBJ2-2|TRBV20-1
CSASTSGDTGELFF
TGCAGTGCTAGTACTAGCGGAGACACCGGGGAGCTGTTTTTT
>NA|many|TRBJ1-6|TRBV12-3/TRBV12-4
CATGINSPLHF
TGTGCCACCGGGATTAATTCACCCCTCCACTTT
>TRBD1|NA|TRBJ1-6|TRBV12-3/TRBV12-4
CASSSSTGTGSSPLHF
TGTGCCAGCAGTTCTAGCACCGGGACAGGGAGTTCACCCCTCCACTTT